These 25 T cell receptor beta chains came from one sample sequenced in a study of blood T cell repertoires in COVID-19. TCRdb keeps only in-frame clones here, not all; method: immunoSEQ multiplex PCR. The sample carries roughly 230,000 clones, 80% to 90% recorded once. Sequences were obtained from PBMCs or T cells enriched from blood (not recorded which). The receptors shown here come from a young man in a cohort exposed to, infected with or recovered from COVID-19 (not recorded which).

The chain has TRBV28 and TRBJ2-5; 11 bases are shared with TRBD2. The CDR3 loop spans 15 amino acids. The germline V gene encodes CDR1 MDHEN and CDR2 SYDVKM. The J segment lost 4 bases and the V segment lost 3 bases, leaving 4 bases of the junction unmatched. This CDR3 reads CASSFSGRALETQYF. The CDR3 DNA reads TGTGCCAGCAGTTTTAGCGGGAGGGCCCTAGAGACCCAGTACTTC.

V gene TRBV7-2 combines with J gene TRBJ2-1; 8 positions match TRBD2. Germline CDR1 and CDR2: SGHTA and FQGNSA. CDR3 length: 14 amino acids. J was trimmed by 4 bases and V by 5 bases; bases with no gene match: 4. CDR3 loop: CASSIGLAYNEQFF. CDR3 nucleotide sequence: TGTGCCAGCAGCATCGGACTAGCTTACAATGAGCAGTTCTTC.

The rearrangement uses TRBV28 and TRBJ1-2; D is perhaps TRBD1 (6 bases). Germline V gene sequence: CDR1 MDHEN, CDR2 SYDVKM. The CDR3 runs to 10 residues. V lost 3 bases to trimming and J lost 11 bases, with 7 bases between them. The CDR3 region has the DNA TGTGCCAGCAGTTTTCAGGGGTACACCTTC. Its protein product is CASSFQGYTF.

The rearrangement links TRBV7-6 to TRBJ2-2; tentatively, D is TRBD1 (5 bases). Trimming stripped 5 bases from V and 3 bases from J, with 22 bases between. The CDR3 spans 18 residues. Germline V lookup: CDR1 SGHVS, CDR2 FNYEAQ. CDR3 region: CASSESALEQGYTGELFF. CDR3 coding DNA: TGTGCCAGCAGCGAGTCCGCCCTTGAGCAGGGATACACCGGGGAGCTGTTTTTT.

The chain links TRBV6-2 or TRBV6-3 to TRBJ1-5; D is unresolved. V lost 2 bases, J lost 3 bases, and 20 bases lay in between. The CDR3 is made up of 18 amino acids. Per germline, CDR1 MNHEY and CDR2 SVGEGT. CDR3 bases: TGTGCCAGCAGTTACCCCGCCACCGACGGAAGACTCAATCAGCCCCAGCATTTT. Translating it yields CASSYPATDGRLNQPQHF.

This clone was found a few times. The chain carries TRBV7-6 and TRBJ2-1, with D possibly being TRBD2 (5 bases). V was trimmed by 2 bases and J by 3 bases, leaving 11 bases between them. This CDR3 region has 15 residues. CDR1 is SGHVS and CDR2 is FNYEAQ in the germline V gene. CDR3 sequence: CASSLSPGFYNEQFF. For the CDR3, the DNA is TGTGCCAGCAGCTTAAGTCCGGGATTCTACAATGAGCAGTTCTTC.

The chain joins TRBV16 to TRBJ2-1, with 9 bases that match TRBD1. Germline trimming cut 4 bases from V and 7 bases from J; bases unmatched to any gene: 8. This CDR3 contains 15 residues. Germline V gene data show CDR1 as KGHSY and CDR2 as FQNENV. The CDR3 bases are TGTGCCAGCAGCCTACGAGGGACAGGGAATAATGAGCAGTTCTTC. Its translation is CASSLRGTGNNEQFF. Full variable domain (missing parts from reference TRBV16 and TRBJ2-1): GEEVAQTPKHLVRGEGQKAKLYCAPIKGHSYVFWYQQVLKNEFKFLISFQNENVFDETGMPKERFSAKCLPNSPCSLEIQATKLEDSAVYFCASSLRGTGNNEQFFGPGTRLTVL.

The chain employs TRBV2 and TRBJ1-1, with TRBD1 identical over 9 bases. There are 12 residues in the CDR3. The germline V gene encodes CDR1 SNHLY and CDR2 FYNNEI. V lost 6 bases, J lost 6 bases, and 2 bases stayed unmatched. CDR3 residues: CASRQGAAEAFF. CDR3 sequence (DNA): TGTGCCAGCAGACAGGGGGCGGCTGAAGCTTTCTTT.

The chain joins TRBV18 to TRBJ1-1; D is unresolved. Germline V CDR1 and CDR2: KGHSH, LQKENI. Trimming removed 3 bases from V and 1 base from J, with 6 bases in between. The CDR3 extends over 13 amino acids. CDR3 region: CASSPSQNTEAFF. DNA for the CDR3: TGTGCCAGCTCACCTTCACAGAACACTGAAGCTTTCTTT.

The CDR3 spells CSVESFRSPGNEQFF. DNA of the CDR3: TGCAGCGTTGAATCTTTTCGGTCCCCAGGGAATGAGCAGTTCTTC. V usage is TRBV29-1 and J usage is TRBJ2-1, with a weak D call TRBD1 (5 bases). Germline V CDR1 and CDR2: SQVTM, ANQGSEA. V dropped 2 bases and J dropped 7 bases, with 18 bases sitting between them. The CDR3 contains 15 residues.

V usage is TRBV9 and J usage is TRBJ2-1; a possible D gene is TRBD2 (6 bases). V shed 4 bases and J shed 6 bases, with 17 bases lying between them. This CDR3 is built from 15 residues. From germline, CDR1 is SGDLS and CDR2 YYNGEE. The CDR3 sequence is CASSSTQGLANEQFF. The DNA of the CDR3 is TGTGCCAGCAGCTCCACCCAGGGACTTGCCAATGAGCAGTTCTTC.

This rearrangement joins TRBV27 to TRBJ2-3, with 9 nucleotides matching TRBD2. CDR3 length equals 15 residues. Germline-derived CDR1 and CDR2 are MNHEY and SMNVEV (reference sequence). V was clipped by 6 bases and J by 2 bases; unmatched bases: 6. The CDR3 sequence: CASSWLAGSTDTQYF. The CDR3 nucleotides read TGTGCCAGCAGCTGGCTAGCGGGATCCACAGATACGCAGTATTTT.

As DNA, the CDR3 is TGCAGCGTTGAAGATGACGGGAGGGGACGCGAGCAGTACTTC. Protein sequence: CSVEDDGRGREQYF. This sequence joins TRBV29-1 and TRBJ2-7; 8 bases fit TRBD2. Unmatched junction bases numbered 7, after V lost 0 bases and J lost 6 bases. CDR3 length equals 14 residues. The germline CDR1 and CDR2 sequences are SQVTM and ANQGSEA.

This rearrangement joins TRBV6-5 to TRBJ1-6; 9 bases are a match to TRBD1. Trimming removed 4 bases from V and 7 bases from J; junction bases left unmatched: 8. Looked up from germline, CDR1 is MNHEY and CDR2 is SVGAGI. CDR3 length: 16 residues. This CDR3 is CASSSPGQGRNSPLHF. The CDR3 nucleotides read TGTGCCAGCAGTTCACCGGGACAGGGTAGAAATTCACCCCTCCACTTT.

The CDR3 nucleotides read TGTGCCAGTAGTCCCGGGACAGGGCAGAACACTGAAGCTTTCTTT. Translating gives CASSPGTGQNTEAFF. The rearrangement uses TRBV19 and TRBJ1-1, with 9 bases identical to TRBD1. The CDR3 loop spans 15 amino acids. V shed 5 bases and J 1 base; nucleotides not matched to a gene: 5. CDR1 and CDR2 (germline): LNHDA, SQIVND (reference sequence).

This clone was seen just once. The chain carries TRBV28 and TRBJ2-7; 10 nucleotides agree with TRBD1. CDR1 and CDR2 (germline): MDHEN, SYDVKM. J lost 7 bases, V lost 7 bases, and 7 bases had no gene match. The CDR3 has 13 residues. This chain's CDR3 is CASTRQGAKEQYF. As DNA, the CDR3 is TGTGCCAGCACTCGACAGGGGGCGAAAGAGCAGTACTTC.

This clone turned up a few times. CDR3 bases: TGTGCCAGCAGCTTAGGTCAAATGAACACTGAAGCTTTCTTT. It translates to CASSLGQMNTEAFF. The rearrangement uses TRBV7-6 and TRBJ1-1; D unclear. V was pared by 1 base and J by 0 bases, with 6 bases between. The CDR3 spans 14 residues. CDR1 is SGHVS and CDR2 is FNYEAQ in the germline V gene.

This clone is a singleton in its sample. The DNA is omitted, as the CDR3 cannot be located on it reliably, and the CDR3 follows TCRdb's listing. The chain combines TRBV19 with TRBJ1-1; TRBD1 is the table's D call, not checked against the DNA. CDR1 LNHDA and CDR2 SQIVND come from the germline V gene (reference sequence). The CDR3 totals 15 residues, both ends included. CDR3 protein: CASFGDGQFRDGAFF.

This chain connects TRBV5-6 to TRBJ2-5; D call uncertain. V lost 0 bases and J 2 bases, leaving 5 bases between the germline ends. This CDR3 has 13 amino acids. Germline assignment: CDR1 SGHDT and CDR2 YYEEEE. This CDR3 is CASSLVTQETQYF. In nucleotides, the CDR3 is TGTGCCAGCAGCTTGGTGACACAAGAGACCCAGTACTTC. Variable domain in full (rest from reference TRBV5-6 and TRBJ2-5): DAGVTQSPTHLIKTRGQQVTLRCSPKSGHDTVSWYQQALGQGPQFIFQYYEEEERQRGNFPDRFSGHQFPNYSSELNVNALLLGDSALYLCASSLVTQETQYFGPGTRLLVL.

The rearrangement joins TRBV27 to TRBJ2-2, with D uncertain. The CDR3 has 13 amino acids. The V end lost 2 bases, the J end lost 7 bases, and 8 bases lay between the germline ends. CDR1 is MNHEY, CDR2 SMNVEV, per germline (reference sequence). The CDR3 reads CASSLPYSGELFF. The CDR3 coding sequence is TGTGCCAGCAGTTTACCGTACAGCGGGGAGCTGTTTTTT.

J is TRBJ2-3 and V is TRBV19, with TRBD2 identical over 11 bases. Germline loops: CDR1 LNHDA, CDR2 SQIVND (reference sequence). This CDR3 is 15 amino acids long. Unmatched junction bases numbered 4, after V lost 6 bases and J lost 2 bases. CDR3 nucleotide sequence: TGTGCCAGTAGGTTAGCGGGAGGGACCACAGATACGCAGTATTTT. Amino acids: CASRLAGGTTDTQYF. The whole variable domain, filled in from reference TRBV19 and TRBJ2-3, reads DGGITQSPKYLFRKEGQNVTLSCEQNLNHDAMYWYRQDPGQGLRLIYYSQIVNDFQKGDIAEGYSVSREKKESFPLTVTSAQKNPTAFYLCASRLAGGTTDTQYFGPGTRLTVL.

The chain uses TRBV10-3 and TRBJ1-3; D gene ambiguous. The CDR3 sequence is 13 residues long. Germline V gene data show CDR1 as ENHRY and CDR2 as SYGVKD. The ends were cut back, 2 bases at V and 0 bases at J, with 2 bases in the middle. The chain's CDR3 is CAISERSGNTIYF. The DNA of the CDR3 is TGTGCCATCAGTGAGCGCTCTGGAAACACCATATATTTT.

The J gene is TRBJ2-7, the V gene TRBV5-5; a possible D gene is TRBD1 (6 bases). Looked up from germline, CDR1 is SGHKS and CDR2 is YYEKEE (reference sequence). V lost 4 bases and J lost 5, with 10 bases in between. The CDR3 loop spans 12 amino acids. CDR3 sequence reads: CASSLTGNEQYF. For the CDR3, the DNA is TGTGCCAGCAGCCTCACAGGGAACGAGCAGTACTTC.

The J gene is TRBJ2-1, the V gene TRBV6-1; weak D call: TRBD1 (6 bases). This CDR3 has 14 residues. The germline gives CDR1 MNHNS, CDR2 SASEGT. V lost 4 bases, J lost 4 bases, and 11 bases lay in between. Written as DNA, the CDR3 is TGTGCCAGCAGTGTGACAGGCTCTTACAATGAGCAGTTCTTC. It specifies CASSVTGSYNEQFF.

This rearrangement joins TRBV27 to TRBJ2-1, with D tentatively TRBD2 (6 bases). Germline values: CDR1 MNHEY, CDR2 SMNVEV (reference sequence). Trimming shortened V by 8 bases and J by 12 bases, and 17 bases separated the two germline ends. The CDR3 is made up of 12 amino acids. The CDR3 DNA reads TGTGCCAGCTGGGGGGACCCCCAAGGGCAGTTCTTC. As protein: CASWGDPQGQFF.